The clone carrying this T cell receptor (beta chain) was picked up a small number of times. Its antigen is not known. This CDR3 contains 14 residues. Germline V gene lookup returns CDR1 SGDLS and CDR2 YYNGEE. V gave up 1 base and J gave up 5 bases; unmatched junction bases: 5. The entirety of the isolated RNA underwent reverse transcription, so expressed TCRB transcripts were sequenced. Method: immunoSEQ multiplex PCR; TCRdb's copy keeps in-frame clones and lacks some. The data contain about half a million clones, roughly 10% of them singletons. Every single donor gave one heparinised blood draw, and these averaged about 100 mL. This sample was taken from a study of beta chain features in type 1 diabetes. Study conclusions and caveats: The naive, central memory and Treg TCRB repertoires of patients appeared to be more similar to one another than those of healthy donors.

What was sequenced was naive CD4+ T cells from blood. This sequence joins TRBV9 and TRBJ2-5, with 7 bases identical to TRBD1. The sequence derives from a woman between 18 and 29 years old in good health. The CDR3 DNA sequence: TGTGCCAGCAGCGTAACGGTGGGACAGGAGACCCAGTACTTC. Its translation is CASSVTVGQETQYF.